The T cell receptor beta chain described here comes from a study of T cell responses to AZD1222 COVID-19 vaccine. Study-wide context: It was second doses at about 4 or about 12 weeks that were pooled.

In the case of this clone: Its cognate antigen is unknown.

Assay: immunoSEQ multiplex PCR; the TCRdb copy retains only in-frame clones and omits some. The table lists fewer than 180,000 clones, roughly 94% of them singletons, with about 1.3% in the top ten. Findings and limits, study-wide: Researchers report vaccine-associated CD4 TCRs spanning spike, with dominance at 160-218 and 743-854. Sampled repertoires all dated from after the peak T cell response.

V lost 3 bases to trimming and J lost 3 bases, with 11 bases between them. The CDR3 covers 13 residues. The V gene's germline CDR1 is SQVTM and CDR2 ANQGSEA. This TCR derives from an adult in good health. The chain uses TRBV29-1 and TRBJ1-2; tentative D call: TRBD1 (6 bases). Here the sequenced sample was peripheral blood, taken on day 0 of AZD1222 vaccination. CDR3 DNA: TGCAGCGTTGACAGGGGTAATCACTATGGCTACACCTTC. This translates into CSVDRGNHYGYTF.